The present TCR beta chain was sequenced within a study of shared clonotypes between healthy human individuals. Background on the study: The people who gave samples were two women and three men aged 18 to 49.

Cells designated naive CD8 were CD45RO-negative and were positively selected for CCR7, with terminally differentiated effector memory CD45RA+ cells excluded. This CDR3 contains 14 residues. Germline loops: CDR1 SGHVS, CDR2 FQNEAQ. This table comes from immunoSEQ multiplex PCR, and its TCRdb copy is limited to in-frame clones, with some not included. This repertoire shows about 2.1 million clones, about 92% found once; its top ten account for over 1.5%. Of note for this clone: The junction departs from the called germline gene at one end, perhaps through a read error.

The chain carries TRBV7-8 and TRBJ2-5; 9 positions match TRBD2. The specimen was naive CD8+ T cells from PBMCs. This receptor was taken from a man aged 18 to 29 in good health. Some clones in this sample may be carry-over from other donors' samples. The CDR3 here is CASSIAGEAGTQYF. The CDR3 nucleotides are TGTGCCAGCAGCATAGCGGGAGAAGCAGGGACCCAGTACTTC. The entire variable domain, with the rest obtained from reference TRBV7-8 and TRBJ2-5, is as follows: GAGVSQSPRYKVAKRGQDVALRCDPISGHVSLFWYQQALGQGPEFLTYFQNEAQLDKSGLPSDRFFAERPEGSVSTLKIQRTQQEDSAVYLCASSIAGEAGTQYFGPGTRLLVL.